This T cell receptor (beta chain) appears in the sequencing data of a study of MAIT cells during Salmonella Paratyphi A infection (dated by TCRdb to about 2017). In the study overall: Adult volunteers aged 18 to 60 swallowed one dose of 1-5x10^3 CFU of S. Paratyphi A strain NVGH308. Ciprofloxacin 500 mg twice daily for 14 days, starting at diagnosis, was given to diagnosed volunteers.

The time point tag for this specimen amounts to: mid-infection, around enteric fever diagnosis. MAIT cells were defined as Valpha7.2+ CD161+ T cells and identified and sorted by flow cytometry. Over time, circulating MAIT cell TCRbeta repertoires were profiled in more than five volunteers who came down with enteric fever following controlled oral challenge with live Salmonella Paratyphi A. MAIT cell samples were contributed by each diagnosed volunteer at pre-infection, mid-infection and post-infection timepoints. Enteric fever was diagnosed as Paratyphi A bacteremia and/or persistent fever above 38 °C lasting more than 12 hours. Infection was diagnosed in challenged volunteers between day 4 and day 7 after challenge. Between roughly 5,000 and 11,000 MAIT cells per sample were sorted directly into RNAqueous-Micro lysis buffer for RNA extraction. Lymphoprep gradient centrifugation was used to isolate peripheral blood mononuclear cells from blood samples and leukocyte cones. A BD FACSAria Fusion or BD FACSAria III sorter was used for cell sorting.

General study outcomes and caveats: The space taken up by over-represented MAIT clonotypes dropped significantly from baseline to mid-infection (around 0.17 to 0.099), while post-infection showed no significant difference. More expansion or contraction among the top five MAIT clonotypes was shown in diagnosed volunteers than in healthy controls (around 0.52 versus 0.13), suggesting infection-driven repertoire reshaping. MAIT TRBV usage was oligoclonal, favouring TRBV20 and TRBV6, and appeared unchanged by infection. Although the availability of volunteer samples limited sample sizes, the sizes were judged adequate for detecting differences between groups.

A word on this clonotype: Its target antigen remains unknown. Given the absence of the conserved phenylalanine or tryptophan at the CDR3 end, a read error is likely. It is unclear where the CDR3 begins or ends on the DNA, so no DNA is shown, and the CDR3 is as TCRdb lists it.

In the germline V gene, CDR1 corresponds to MRHNA and CDR2 to SNTAGT. The CDR3 is 13 amino acids in total, end residues counted. The library was made by 5' RACE. TCRbeta was amplified in two rounds of PCR using Phusion High-Fidelity polymerase, and the primers added sample-specific barcodes. To build the TCRbeta libraries, template-switch cDNA synthesis was carried out using SMARTScribe reverse transcriptase along with a TRBC-specific primer. The barcoded samples were pooled and then prepared using the NEBNext Ultra DNA Library Prep Kit for Illumina. Sequencing of libraries was performed on an Illumina MiSeq with the MiSeq reagent kit v2, 300 cycles. The original pipeline was this. Reads were demultiplexed by barcode with Jemultiplexer and were aligned with MiTCR using default parameters. VDJtools removed non-functional sequences, and clonotypes were defined by amino acid sequence, with clonotype frequencies based on assigned sequence reads. The clonal space homeostasis analysis grouped clonotypes by frequency into over-represented (0.05-1), large, medium and small bins. TCRdb trimmed public reads at Q25 via fastp, called clones via MiXCR and kept in-frame beta chains. CDR3 protein duplicates are merged, each entry listing the most common genes and DNA. The V and J calls were not made by the authors but by TCRdb's processing. This sample holds roughly 1,100 distinct CDR3 sequences; 40% to 65% were observed only once. The ten largest clones take up around 33% of the sample.

Sequencing was performed on MAIT cells from blood, taken at the middle sampling point of the challenge study. Rearrangement joined TRBV6-4 to TRBJ2-2; the table's D gene call, TRBD2, was not cross checked with the DNA. This clonotype originated in a person aged 18 to 70 who was deliberately infected with Salmonella Paratyphi A in a paratyphoid fever challenge study. The CDR3 region has the sequence CASSDGETGERFG.